Below, one T cell receptor beta chain is given with its context. These data originate in a study of blood T cell repertoires in COVID-19. Study as a whole: Researchers got acute and convalescent COVID-19 samples from the United States, Italy and Spain.

Participants were aged about 18 to 100 years from more than 20 US areas. Categorization into cohorts depended on clinical history that participants reported. Two negative PCRs, clearance, or symptom resolution had been documented for recovered Cohort 3 donors. Trimming left V 7 bases short and J 10 bases short, with 23 bases between. The CDR3 contains 15 residues. Germline lookup yields CDR1 LNHDA and CDR2 SQIVND (reference sequence). Sequencing was performed with immunoSEQ multiplex PCR; in TCRdb, only in-frame clones are kept and a portion is missing. The data show roughly 330,000 clones, with nearly 90% seen just once and approximately 5.4% held by the top ten.

The sample taken for sequencing was PBMCs or T cells enriched from blood (not recorded which). The V and J genes are TRBV19 and TRBJ2-1; D is perhaps TRBD2 (7 bases). The TCR was taken from a woman in her twenties or thirties who had recovered from COVID-19. CDR3 loop: CASNPPGGPLREQFF. CDR3 sequence (DNA): TGTGCCAGTAACCCACCGGGGGGCCCCCTTAGAGAGCAGTTCTTC.